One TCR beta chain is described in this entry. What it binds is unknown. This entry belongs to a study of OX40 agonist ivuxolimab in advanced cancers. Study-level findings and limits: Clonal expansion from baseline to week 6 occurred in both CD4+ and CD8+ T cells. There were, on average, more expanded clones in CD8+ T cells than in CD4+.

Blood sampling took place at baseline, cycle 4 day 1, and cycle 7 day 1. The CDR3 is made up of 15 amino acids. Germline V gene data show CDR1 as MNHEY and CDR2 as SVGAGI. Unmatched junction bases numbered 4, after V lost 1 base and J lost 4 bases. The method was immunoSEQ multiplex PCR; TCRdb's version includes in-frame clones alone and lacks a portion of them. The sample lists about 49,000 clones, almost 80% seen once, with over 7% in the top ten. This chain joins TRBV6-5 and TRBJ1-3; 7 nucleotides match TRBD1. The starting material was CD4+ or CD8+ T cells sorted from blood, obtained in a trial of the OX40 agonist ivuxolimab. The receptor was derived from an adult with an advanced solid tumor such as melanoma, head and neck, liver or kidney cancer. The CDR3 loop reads CASSYFGTAGNTIYF. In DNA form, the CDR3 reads TGTGCCAGCAGTTACTTCGGGACAGCCGGAAACACCATATATTTT.